The next 21 T cell receptor beta chains were all read from a single sample in a study of beta chain features in type 1 diabetes. Of the isolated RNA, all was reverse transcribed, and so the sequenced material was expressed TCRB transcripts. Data came from immunoSEQ multiplex PCR; TCRdb stores just in-frame clones and leaves some out. The table includes fewer than 350,000 clones, around 16% detected once. These TCRs' antigens remain unknown. General study findings and limits: TCRB CDR3s from Type 1 diabetes patients were moderately but significantly shorter in all four CD4+ subsets.

Sequencing input: naive CD4+ T cells from blood. These receptors all come from a man younger than 30 with type 1 diabetes.

V usage is TRBV23-1 and J usage is TRBJ1-3; a weak D match, TRBD1 (6 bases). TRBV23-1 is known as an ORF, though its function is uncertain. V was pared by 3 bases and J by 0 bases, with 18 bases between. The CDR3 extends over 18 amino acids. CDR3: CASSHRRLTGHSGNTIYF. For the CDR3, the DNA is TGCGCCAGCAGTCACCGTCGCCTTACAGGGCACTCTGGAAACACCATATATTTT.

The J gene is TRBJ2-5, the V gene TRBV30; the match to TRBD1 covers 9 bases. The J call may be wrong; the DNA end is better matched by TRBJ2-7. Germline V gene data show CDR1 as GTSNPN and CDR2 as SVGIG (reference sequence). This CDR3 region has 14 residues. For the CDR3, the DNA is TGTGCCTGGAGTACCGGGACAGGGACCTACGAGCAGTACTTC. It encodes CAWSTGTGTYEQYF.

Only a few counts were recorded for this clone. This sequence joins TRBV7-2 and TRBJ2-4; 7 positions match TRBD1. This CDR3 has 14 amino acids. Per germline, CDR1 SGHTA and CDR2 FQGNSA. V lost 5 bases and J lost 6; bases outside the gene matches: 7. This CDR3 is CASSPPRGRNIQYF. CDR3 DNA sequence: TGTGCCAGCAGCCCCCCGAGGGGGCGAAACATTCAGTACTTC.

In this sample, this clone turned up a few times. The chain links TRBV29-1 to TRBJ2-5; D is perhaps TRBD2 (5 bases). This CDR3 has 13 amino acids. V gave up 4 bases and J gave up 1 base, with 10 bases separating them. CDR1 and CDR2 from the germline V gene are SQVTM and ANQGSEA. CDR3 nucleotide sequence: TGCAGCGTTGTTCCGGGATTCCAAGAGACCCAGTACTTC. Amino acids: CSVVPGFQETQYF.

V gene TRBV14 combines with J gene TRBJ2-3; possibly TRBD2 for D (6 bases). With 3 bases removed from V and 0 bases from J, the gap between germline ends came to 13 bases. CDR1 is SGHDN and CDR2 is FVKESK in the germline V gene. This CDR3 comprises 16 residues. Written as DNA, the CDR3 is TGTGCCAGCAGCCAGGGGGACTGGCTTAGCACAGATACGCAGTATTTT. Protein product: CASSQGDWLSTDTQYF.

This clone was detected a few times. The chain uses TRBV5-1 and TRBJ2-5, with TRBD1 matching over 9 bases. The DNA end favors TRBJ2-7, so the J call may be wrong. The CDR3 is made up of 14 amino acids. The germline gives CDR1 SGHRS, CDR2 YFSETQ. In nucleotides, the CDR3 is TGCGCCAGCAGCCCCGGGACAGGGAGCTCCGAGCAGTACTTC. Its translation: CASSPGTGSSEQYF.

This clone appeared a few times. The chain recombines TRBV29-1 with TRBJ1-4, with 7 nucleotides matching TRBD1. CDR1 SQVTM and CDR2 ANQGSEA come from the germline V gene. The CDR3 is 14 amino acids. The V gene end was trimmed by 3 bases and the J gene end by 12 bases; junction bases not matched to a gene: 13. The CDR3 DNA follows: TGCAGCGTTGATGACAGGGATCACCCCGAACAACTGTTTTTT. Its protein product is CSVDDRDHPEQLFF.

This clone appeared a few times. The chain carries TRBV7-2 and TRBJ1-5, with D possibly matching TRBD1 (5 bases). Germline V gene lookup returns CDR1 SGHTA and CDR2 FQGNSA. The V end lost 5 bases, the J end lost 6 bases, and 14 bases lay between the germline ends. The CDR3 extends over 14 amino acids. The DNA of the CDR3 is TGTGCCAGCAGCCCGCGGAACGGGGGTCAGCCCCAGCATTTT. Translation gives CASSPRNGGQPQHF.

The V and J genes are TRBV4-1 and TRBJ2-2, with D unclear. The CDR3 contains 16 residues. Trimming stripped 1 base from V and 0 bases from J, with 9 bases between. Looked up from germline, CDR1 is MGHRA and CDR2 is YSYEKL. CDR3 region: CASSQGPMTNTGELFF. The CDR3 nucleotides are TGCGCCAGCAGCCAAGGGCCGATGACGAACACCGGGGAGCTGTTTTTT.

The gene calls are TRBV5-6 and TRBJ2-7; a weak D match, TRBD2 (6 bases). Germline V CDR1 and CDR2: SGHDT, YYEEEE. V was clipped by 3 bases and J by 2 bases, with 12 bases between them. This CDR3 region has 14 residues. CDR3 nucleotides: TGTGCCAGCAGCTCCGGACTAACAGCCTACGAGCAGTACTTC. The encoded protein is CASSSGLTAYEQYF. The full variable domain, with the rest looked up from reference TRBV5-6 and TRBJ2-7, is DAGVTQSPTHLIKTRGQQVTLRCSPKSGHDTVSWYQQALGQGPQFIFQYYEEEERQRGNFPDRFSGHQFPNYSSELNVNALLLGDSALYLCASSSGLTAYEQYFGPGTRLTVT.

The chain employs TRBV2 and TRBJ1-5; 7 bases match TRBD1. This CDR3 contains 14 residues. Germline-derived CDR1 and CDR2 are SNHLY and FYNNEI. Trimming at V came to 3 bases and at J to 7 bases, leaving 6 bases not matched to a gene. The CDR3 sequence: CASSDRGSQQPQHF. The CDR3, as DNA: TGTGCCAGCAGTGACAGGGGGTCGCAACAGCCCCAGCATTTT.

This clone was recorded a few times. The CDR3 protein is CASSSELGNTIYF. The DNA for the CDR3 is TGTGCCAGCAGCTCCGAGTTGGGAAACACCATATATTTT. The chain employs TRBV7-9 and TRBJ1-3; D gene ambiguous. CDR3 length: 13 amino acids. Between the trimmed V and J ends, which lost 4 bases and 4 bases, there was a span of 8 bases. Germline-derived CDR1 and CDR2 are SEHNR and FQNEAQ (reference sequence).

The rearrangement joins TRBV28 to TRBJ2-7; 10 nucleotides line up with TRBD1. After removal of 6 bases from V and 5 bases from J, the junction contained 7 bases not matched to a gene. The germline CDR1 and CDR2 sequences are MDHEN and SYDVKM. This CDR3 comprises 14 residues. The CDR3 loop is CASRGPGQGNEQYF. The CDR3 coding sequence is TGTGCCAGCAGAGGACCGGGACAGGGGAACGAGCAGTACTTC.

This clone was seen more than once but under ten times. V and J are TRBV28 and TRBJ2-2, with a possible D match to TRBD1 (5 bases). This CDR3 spans 16 amino acids. Germline V lookup: CDR1 MDHEN, CDR2 SYDVKM. V was pared by 0 bases and J by 4 bases, with 12 bases between. CDR3 amino acids: CASSLWRSGRTGELFF. CDR3 nucleotide sequence: TGTGCCAGCAGTTTATGGAGGTCAGGGCGCACCGGGGAGCTGTTTTTT.

This clone was counted between two and nine times. V is TRBV15 and J is TRBJ2-4; 7 nucleotides line up with TRBD2. This CDR3 spans 18 amino acids. The J segment lost 1 base and the V segment lost 0 bases, leaving 9 bases of the junction unmatched. Germline CDR1 LNHNV, CDR2 YYDKDF (reference sequence). In DNA, the CDR3 is TGTGCCACCAGCAGAGATTGGGGGGGGAGGAATGCCAAAAACATTCAGTACTTC. Its translation: CATSRDWGGRNAKNIQYF.

The chain employs TRBV7-2 and TRBJ2-6, with 12 bases identical to TRBD1. CDR1 SGHTA and CDR2 FQGNSA come from the germline V gene. The ends lost 5 bases at V and 2 bases at J; junction bases unmatched: 1. The CDR3 has 16 residues. CDR3 nucleotides: TGTGCCAGCAGCGGGACAGGGGGCGCTGGGGCCAACGTCCTGACTTTC. It encodes CASSGTGGAGANVLTF.

This clone was observed a few times. The V and J genes are TRBV7-9 and TRBJ2-1; 13 bases are a match to TRBD2. V trimming: 1 base; J trimming: 5 bases; junction bases outside the gene matches: 8. This CDR3 region has 18 residues. Germline-derived CDR1 and CDR2 are SEHNR and FQNEAQ (reference sequence). This chain's CDR3 is CASSLVWTSGSGHNEQFF. CDR3 nucleotide sequence: TGTGCCAGCAGCTTAGTATGGACTAGCGGGAGCGGCCACAATGAGCAGTTCTTC.

The chain recombines TRBV5-1 with TRBJ2-1; TRBD2 matches 7 bases. Trimming took 3 bases from V and 7 from J; bases not matched to a gene: 10. The CDR3 has 15 amino acids. Germline-derived CDR1 and CDR2 are SGHRS and YFSETQ. The CDR3 here is CASSSGTTTGNEQFF. CDR3 DNA sequence: TGCGCCAGCAGCTCCGGGACTACCACGGGGAATGAGCAGTTCTTC.

A few counts support this clone. The chain is built from TRBV25-1 and TRBJ2-5, with TRBD1 matching 7 bases. Per germline, CDR1 MGHDK and CDR2 SYGVNS. The CDR3 sequence is 15 residues long. V gave up 4 bases and J gave up 3 bases; unmatched junction bases: 8. The CDR3 nucleotides are TGTGCCAGCAGTGTAGGGGGACAGTTAAAAGAGACCCAGTACTTC. Its translation is CASSVGGQLKETQYF.

The chain uses TRBV2 and TRBJ2-5; 10 bases line up with TRBD2. This CDR3 region has 18 residues. CDR1 and CDR2 (germline): SNHLY, FYNNEI. Trimming at V came to 4 bases and at J to 4 bases, leaving 15 bases not matched to a gene. DNA of the CDR3: TGTGCCAGCAGTGGTCTAGCGGGAGCCAGACTTGTCCGAGAGACCCAGTACTTC. Protein sequence: CASSGLAGARLVRETQYF.

V and J are TRBV15 and TRBJ2-5; 7 positions match TRBD1. The germline CDR1 and CDR2 sequences are LNHNV and YYDKDF (reference sequence). The J segment lost 5 bases and the V segment lost 3 bases, leaving 12 bases of the junction unmatched. CDR3 length equals 16 residues. The CDR3 DNA sequence: TGTGCCACCAGCAGCTGGCTAGGGGGCGCGTCGGAGACCCAGTACTTC. Its translation: CATSSWLGGASETQYF.